The 27 T cell receptor beta chains reported below all come from one sample, sequenced in a study of regulatory T cells in long-lasting Graves disease. Construction of the TCR beta libraries employed iRepertoire HTBI primers in conjunction with Arm-PCR of CDR3 regions. TCRdb used MiXCR to reprocess the multiplex PCR reads, holding one entry per CDR3 protein. The sample includes fewer than 500,000 distinct CDR3 sequences, around 15% of them seen just once. Time point described: newly diagnosed GD, antithyroid drugs for less than 3 months. The TCR library was made from RNA that had been extracted from PBMCs in TRIzol. The data also belong to a second study, concerning T cells in Graves' hyperthyroidism and ophthalmopathy.

Specimen: peripheral blood mononuclear cells (PBMCs), collected at new diagnosis, from a patient treated with antithyroid drugs. The receptors stem from a man aged 40-55 years with Graves disease.

The V and J genes are TRBV6-2 or TRBV6-3 and TRBJ2-7; the D gene is possibly TRBD1 (6 bases). This CDR3 is 13 amino acids long. Germline V CDR1 and CDR2: MNHEY, SVGEGT. Trimming pared 6 bases from V and 8 bases from J, leaving 17 bases between. The CDR3 spells CASRRSQGTKQYF. The CDR3 DNA is TGTGCCAGCAGAAGGAGTCAGGGGACCAAGCAGTACTTC.

This clonotype was recorded many times. V gene TRBV2 combines with J gene TRBJ2-4, with D possibly TRBD2 on 5 matching bases. CDR3 length: 14 residues. CDR1 is SNHLY, CDR2 FYNNEI, per germline. The V and J ends lost 7 bases and 7 bases respectively, with 17 bases between them. The CDR3 region is CASISGSGLNIQYF. CDR3 DNA: TGTGCCAGCATTTCAGGCAGCGGCTTGAACATTCAGTACTTC.

The DNA for the CDR3 is TGTGCCACCAGCAGAGACGAAACAGGGCCCACTAATGAAAAACTGTTTTTT. Its protein is CATSRDETGPTNEKLFF. The genes are TRBV15 and TRBJ1-4; D possibly corresponds to TRBD1 (6 bases). The CDR3 contains 17 residues. Per the germline V gene, CDR1 is LNHNV and CDR2 is YYDKDF (reference sequence). V was clipped by 0 bases and J by 2 bases, with 13 bases between them.

The chain recombines TRBV12-3 or TRBV12-4 with TRBJ1-5; TRBD1 agrees at 7 bases. The CDR3 consists of 16 residues. The V and J ends lost 1 base and 7 bases, in that order; junction bases with no gene match: 10. The CDR3 DNA is TGTGCCAGCAGTTTAGTCCCGGGACAGCAGGCCCAGCCCCAGCATTTT. This gives the protein CASSLVPGQQAQPQHF.

This clonotype was seen a few times. The chain is built from TRBV19 and TRBJ2-1, with 9 bases identical to TRBD1. The V gene's germline CDR1 is LNHDA and CDR2 SQIVND (reference sequence). V trimming: 9 bases; J trimming: 4 bases; junction bases outside the gene matches: 7. This CDR3 has 14 residues. The CDR3 loop is CASFPGQGYNEQFF. DNA for the CDR3: TGTGCCAGCTTCCCGGGACAGGGATACAATGAGCAGTTCTTC. The entire variable domain, with the rest obtained from reference TRBV19 and TRBJ2-1, is as follows: DGGITQSPKYLFRKEGQNVTLSCEQNLNHDAMYWYRQDPGQGLRLIYYSQIVNDFQKGDIAEGYSVSREKKESFPLTVTSAQKNPTAFYLCASFPGQGYNEQFFGPGTRLTVL.

This clonotype was counted at least ten times. This rearrangement joins TRBV10-3 to TRBJ2-1; 8 positions agree with TRBD2. Germline loops: CDR1 ENHRY, CDR2 SYGVKD. Trimming removed 6 bases from V and 7 bases from J; junction bases left unmatched: 11. The CDR3 runs to 15 residues. The CDR3 spells CAIRDLSGGGNEQFF. For the CDR3, the DNA is TGTGCCATCAGGGACCTCAGCGGGGGAGGGAATGAGCAGTTCTTC.

This clonotype was recorded many times. The gene calls are TRBV5-1 and TRBJ2-2; D may be TRBD1 (6 bases). In germline, CDR1 is SGHRS, CDR2 YFSETQ. The CDR3 loop spans 17 amino acids. Trimming took off 4 bases at V and 2 bases at J, with 18 bases between the two ends. CDR3 sequence (DNA): TGCGCCAGCAGCCTGGGGACACCCAGCTTTAACACCGGGGAGCTGTTTTTT. Protein: CASSLGTPSFNTGELFF. The full variable domain, rest sourced from reference TRBV5-1 and TRBJ2-2, is KAGVTQTPRYLIKTRGQQVTLSCSPISGHRSVSWYQQTPGQGLQFLFEYFSETQRNKGNFPGRFSGRQFSNSRSEMNVSTLELGDSALYLCASSLGTPSFNTGELFFGEGSRLTVL.

The rearrangement links TRBV27 to TRBJ1-1; 9 positions agree with TRBD1. This CDR3 contains 15 residues. V gave up 5 bases and J gave up 5 bases; unmatched junction bases: 9. Germline V lookup: CDR1 MNHEY, CDR2 SMNVEV (reference sequence). Here the CDR3 DNA reads TGTGCCAGCAGTCCCCTTACAGGGGGCTGGACTGAAGCTTTCTTT. Protein: CASSPLTGGWTEAFF.

This clonotype was found many times. The V gene is TRBV7-8, the J gene TRBJ2-1; the D is unclear. In germline, CDR1 is SGHVS, CDR2 FQNEAQ. CDR3 length: 12 residues. Trimming pared 5 bases from V and 9 bases from J, leaving 11 bases between. Here the CDR3 DNA reads TGTGCCAGCAGCCAGCGATTAGGTGAGCAGTTCTTC. This sequence encodes CASSQRLGEQFF.

For the CDR3, the DNA is TGTGCCAGTAGTTCCTCGGGAGGGCCCTACAATGAGCAGTTCTTC. Translating it yields CASSSSGGPYNEQFF. The gene calls are TRBV19 and TRBJ2-1; 8 bases line up with TRBD2. The CDR3 runs 15 residues. After removal of 5 bases from V and 2 bases from J, the junction contained 5 bases not matched to a gene. CDR1 LNHDA and CDR2 SQIVND come from the germline V gene (reference sequence).

This clonotype was found a few times. This chain connects TRBV20-1 to TRBJ1-6; a possible D gene is TRBD1 (5 bases). CDR1 and CDR2 from the germline V gene are DFQATT and SNEGSKA (reference sequence). The CDR3 is 15 amino acids. Trimming shortened V by 6 bases and J by 0 bases, and 12 bases separated the two germline ends. CDR3 in amino acids: CSAGTPSSYNSPLHF. The CDR3 DNA reads TGCAGTGCCGGGACGCCGAGCTCCTATAATTCACCCCTCCACTTT.

This clonotype was recorded many times. V usage is TRBV28 and J usage is TRBJ2-1, with no clear D. Per the germline V gene, CDR1 is MDHEN and CDR2 is SYDVKM. The CDR3 spans 13 residues. V was cut by 6 bases and J by 7 bases, with 13 bases left in between. CDR3: CASRLTKVNEQFF. DNA for the CDR3: TGTGCCAGCAGACTTACCAAGGTTAATGAGCAGTTCTTC. The full variable domain, with the rest looked up from reference TRBV28 and TRBJ2-1, is DVKVTQSSRYLVKRTGEKVFLECVQDMDHENMFWYRQDPGLGLRLIYFSYDVKMKEKGDIPEGYSVSREKKERFSLILESASTNQTSMYLCASRLTKVNEQFFGPGTRLTVL.

This clonotype was detected many times. This chain joins TRBV20-1 and TRBJ1-4, with D maybe TRBD1 (6 bases). Germline CDR1 reads DFQATT; CDR2 reads SNEGSKA (reference sequence). V lost 1 base, J lost 10 bases, and 19 bases lay in between. This CDR3 region has 15 residues. CDR3: CSARAEPGGQGKLFF. Written as DNA, the CDR3 is TGCAGTGCTAGAGCCGAACCTGGGGGGCAAGGAAAACTGTTTTTT.

This clonotype came up many times. The CDR3 reads CSAGRTRWGTEAFF. CDR3 DNA sequence: TGCAGTGCTGGGAGGACCCGGTGGGGGACTGAAGCTTTCTTT. The chain couples TRBV20-1 to TRBJ1-1; TRBD1 is a possible D gene (5 bases). Between the trimmed V and J ends, which lost 5 bases and 5 bases, there was a span of 18 bases. In germline, CDR1 is DFQATT, CDR2 SNEGSKA (reference sequence). This CDR3 spans 14 amino acids.

This clonotype was picked up many times. One junction end disagrees with the germline gene, perhaps due to a read error. The J gene is TRBJ1-1, the V gene TRBV7-2; TRBD1 is a possible D gene (6 bases). This CDR3 is 17 amino acids long. In germline, CDR1 is SGHTA, CDR2 FQGNSA. The CDR3 sequence is CASTLRLGARGNTEAFF. The CDR3, as DNA: TGTGCCAGCACCTTAAGGTTGGGGGCCCGGGGGAACACTGAAGCTTTCTTT. Full variable domain (missing parts from reference TRBV7-2 and TRBJ1-1): GAGVSQSPSNKVTEKGKDVELRCDPISGHTALYWYRQSLGQGLEFLIYFQGNSAPDKSGLPSDRFSAERTGGSVSTLTIQRTQQEDSAVYLCASTLRLGARGNTEAFFGQGTRLTVV.

This clonotype was seen ten or more times. The chain recombines TRBV7-9 with TRBJ2-7, with a weak D call TRBD1 (5 bases). The germline gives CDR1 SEHNR, CDR2 FQNEAQ (reference sequence). The CDR3 is made up of 13 amino acids. Trimming removed 5 bases from V and 2 bases from J, with 10 bases in between. CDR3 region: CASSPAGTYEQYF. The CDR3 DNA reads as TGTGCCAGCAGCCCGGCAGGGACCTACGAGCAGTACTTC.

This clonotype was seen at least ten times. The chain has TRBV7-9 and TRBJ2-1; the match to TRBD2 covers 12 bases. V shed 5 bases and J 12 bases; nucleotides not matched to a gene: 14. This CDR3 contains 16 residues. Germline V CDR1 and CDR2: SEHNR, FQNEAQ (reference sequence). For the CDR3, the DNA is TGTGCCAGCAGCGGGGAGGGACTAGCGGGCCCGCAAAGGCAGTTCTTC. Its protein product is CASSGEGLAGPQRQFF.

The chain combines TRBV5-8 with TRBJ2-7; perhaps TRBD1 as D (5 bases). This CDR3 contains 15 residues. The germline V gene has CDR1 SGHTS and CDR2 YDEGEE. V gave up 1 base and J gave up 3 bases, with 14 bases separating them. The CDR3, as DNA: TGTGCCAGCAGCTTGACAGGTGTTGGCAACTACGAGCAGTACTTC. Its protein product is CASSLTGVGNYEQYF.

In this sample, this clonotype turned up many times. This rearrangement joins TRBV2 to TRBJ1-2; D is possibly TRBD1 (6 bases). V lost 5 bases to trimming and J lost 3 bases, with 10 bases between them. Looked up from germline, CDR1 is SNHLY and CDR2 is FYNNEI. The CDR3 sequence is 13 residues long. CDR3 loop: CASSRTADYGYTF. The CDR3 DNA follows: TGTGCCAGCAGTCGGACAGCGGACTATGGCTACACCTTC. Supplemented by reference TRBV2 and TRBJ1-2, the full variable domain reads EPEVTQTPSHQVTQMGQEVILRCVPISNHLYFYWYRQILGQKVEFLVSFYNNEISEKSEIFDDQFSVERPDGSNFTLKIRSTKLEDSAMYFCASSRTADYGYTFGSGTRLTVV.

This clonotype has at least ten counts. The rearrangement uses TRBV2 and TRBJ1-5, with TRBD1 as a possible D gene (5 bases). The germline V gene encodes CDR1 SNHLY and CDR2 FYNNEI. V was clipped by 7 bases and J by 6 bases, with 13 bases between them. The CDR3 consists of 13 residues. The CDR3 DNA reads TGTGCCAGCACTGGGCCGGGGACTCAGCCCCAGCATTTT. As protein: CASTGPGTQPQHF.

A remark on this clonotype: A read error may be the cause here, since a much bigger clone is one base away. The V and J genes are TRBV27 and TRBJ1-2; 9 bases align to TRBD1. The CDR3 extends over 15 amino acids. The germline gives CDR1 MNHEY, CDR2 SMNVEV (reference sequence). The V gene end was trimmed by 6 bases and the J gene end by 6 bases; junction bases not matched to a gene: 11. The CDR3 DNA reads as TGTGCCAGCAGATCCCCGGGACAGGGTATGGATGGCTACACCTTC. Its translation: CASRSPGQGMDGYTF.

This clonotype has at least ten counts. The rearrangement joins TRBV28 to TRBJ2-1, with TRBD2 identical over 12 bases. Germline V gene sequence: CDR1 MDHEN, CDR2 SYDVKM. Trimming took 7 bases from V and 8 from J; bases not matched to a gene: 12. This CDR3 is 16 amino acids long. DNA for the CDR3: TGTGCCAGCAAGGGTGCTAGCGGGAGGGCCTGGGATGAGCAGTTCTTC. Its translation: CASKGASGRAWDEQFF.

This clonotype was seen ten or more times. J is TRBJ2-3 and V is TRBV30; 8 positions agree with TRBD1. J gave up 1 base and V 4 bases, and 7 bases lay outside the gene matches. CDR1 is GTSNPN, CDR2 SVGIG, per germline (reference sequence). The CDR3 length is 15 residues. In DNA, the CDR3 is TGTGCCTGGACCCAGGGGGCGGCCGGCACAGATACGCAGTATTTT. Translation: CAWTQGAAGTDTQYF.

Only one count was recorded for this clonotype. The genes are TRBV5-1 and TRBJ1-1, with D tentatively TRBD1 (5 bases). The germline V gene encodes CDR1 SGHRS and CDR2 YFSETQ. V lost 3 bases and J lost 5, with 14 bases in between. The CDR3 is 14 residues long. CDR3 sequence: CASSSIDSNTEAFF. The CDR3 coding sequence is TGCGCCAGCAGCTCCATAGACAGCAATACTGAAGCTTTCTTT.

This clonotype was seen at least ten times. The chain recombines TRBV3-1 with TRBJ2-5; D is uncertain. V lost 4 bases to trimming and J lost 7 bases, with 16 bases between them. The CDR3 has 14 residues. Germline CDR1 and CDR2: LGHDT and YNNKEL (reference sequence). In DNA form, the CDR3 reads TGTGCCAGCAGCCTTAAGACAAGAACATGGACCCAGTACTTC. It yields the protein CASSLKTRTWTQYF.

This clonotype has a count of ten or more. The chain carries TRBV6-1 and TRBJ1-6; D is unresolved. CDR3 length: 13 amino acids. CDR1 MNHNS and CDR2 SASEGT come from the germline V gene. Trimming shortened V by 6 bases and J by 8 bases, and 11 bases separated the two germline ends. The CDR3: CASRLDGDSPLHF. The CDR3 coding sequence is TGTGCCAGCAGATTGGACGGGGATTCACCCCTCCACTTT.

The rearrangement uses TRBV30 and TRBJ2-7; 12 positions match TRBD2. This CDR3 spans 14 amino acids. From germline, CDR1 is GTSNPN and CDR2 SVGIG (reference sequence). V dropped 4 bases and J dropped 4; count of bases not matched to a gene: 5. CDR3 bases: TGTGCCTGGAACCTAGCGGGAGGGCCGTACGAGCAGTACTTC. This sequence encodes CAWNLAGGPYEQYF.